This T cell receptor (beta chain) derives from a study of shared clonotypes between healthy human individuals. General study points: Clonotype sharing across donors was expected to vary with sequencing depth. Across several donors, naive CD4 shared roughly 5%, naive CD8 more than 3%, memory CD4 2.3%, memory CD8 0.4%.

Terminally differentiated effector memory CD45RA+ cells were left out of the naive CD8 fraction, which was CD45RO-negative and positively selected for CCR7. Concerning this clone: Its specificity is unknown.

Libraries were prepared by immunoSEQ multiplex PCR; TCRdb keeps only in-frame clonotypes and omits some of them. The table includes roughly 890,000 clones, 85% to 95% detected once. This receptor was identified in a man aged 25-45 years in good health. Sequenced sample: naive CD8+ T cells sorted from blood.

The CDR3 DNA sequence: TGTGCCAGCAGCCCCAGCAGCGAAAAACTGTTTTTT. Its translation: CASSPSSEKLFF. This chain joins TRBV7-9 and TRBJ1-4, with D hard to call. CDR1 and CDR2 (germline): SEHNR, FQNEAQ (reference sequence). The CDR3 loop spans 12 amino acids. V lost 5 bases, J lost 8 bases, and 9 bases lay in between.